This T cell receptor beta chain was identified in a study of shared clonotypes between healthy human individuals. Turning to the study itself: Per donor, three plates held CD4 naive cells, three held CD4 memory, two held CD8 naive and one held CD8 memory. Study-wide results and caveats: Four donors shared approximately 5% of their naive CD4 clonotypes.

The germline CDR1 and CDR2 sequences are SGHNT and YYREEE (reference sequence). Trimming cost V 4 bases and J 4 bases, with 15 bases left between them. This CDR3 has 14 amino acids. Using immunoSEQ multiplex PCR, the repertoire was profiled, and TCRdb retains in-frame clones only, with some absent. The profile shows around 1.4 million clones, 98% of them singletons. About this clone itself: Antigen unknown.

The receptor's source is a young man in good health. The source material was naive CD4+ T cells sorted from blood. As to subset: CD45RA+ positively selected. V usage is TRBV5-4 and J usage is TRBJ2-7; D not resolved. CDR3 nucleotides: TGTGCCAGCAGCCTCGGACCGTTAGAGTACGAGCAGTACTTC. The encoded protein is CASSLGPLEYEQYF. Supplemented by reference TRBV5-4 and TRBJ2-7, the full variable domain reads ETGVTQSPTHLIKTRGQQVTLRCSSQSGHNTVSWYQQALGQGPQFIFQYYREEENGRGNFPPRFSGLQFPNYSSELNVNALELDDSALYLCASSLGPLEYEQYFGPGTRLTVT.